This note documents a single TCR beta chain sequence. No antigen is known for it. The germline CDR1 and CDR2 sequences are DFQATT and SNEGSKA (reference sequence). V was pared by 4 bases and J by 3 bases, with 15 bases between. This CDR3 has 14 amino acids. These data originate in a study of T-cell reconstitution after alpha-beta-depleted transplantation in children. Unique molecular identifiers were built into the TCRbeta library. TCRdb called the PCR reads again in MiXCR, with one record for every CDR3 protein. This table has 800,000 to 1,000,000 distinct CDR3 sequences, roughly 29% appearing once. Study results and limitations: Two months or so post-transplant, alpha-beta T cells reportedly derived from several hundred expanded graft clones.

The input for sequencing was PBMCs, mostly from graft donor cells, taken 360 days after TCRalphabeta/CD19-depleted stem cell transplant. The sequence came from a boy younger than two who had a stem cell transplant for SCID, so the T cells may come from the graft donor. V usage is TRBV20-1 and J usage is TRBJ2-5; D may correspond to TRBD1 or TRBD2 (5 bases each). The CDR3 nucleotides read TGCAGTGCTAACCCCACATGGGGGAAAGAGACCCAGTACTTC. Amino acid sequence: CSANPTWGKETQYF.